These T cell receptor beta chains were read from a single sample in a study of vaccination effects on CD4 cells after COVID-19. Clones were read by immunoSEQ multiplex PCR, and TCRdb kept only the in-frame ones, dropping some. The table records 35,000 to 55,000 clones, 72% of them present only once. Antigens for these TCRs are unknown. Sequenced here: CD4+ T cells from PBMCs cultured without peptide, sampled after COVID-19 vaccination. These receptors all stem from a human donor who received a COVID-19 vaccine. Both conserved end residues are part of each CDR3. The D gene is left open where the match is weak. Size tells how often a clone was seen (once, few, many) or the class of an expanded clone, and some rows leave it out.

V gene	J gene	D gene	clone size	CDR3 protein	CDR3 DNA
TRBV10-1	TRBJ1-2	NA	NA	CASSEGVNYGYTF	TGCGCCAGCAGTGAAGGAGTTAACTATGGCTACACCTTC
TRBV9	TRBJ2-3	TRBD2	NA	CASTRKLASSTDTQYF	TGTGCCAGCACCAGAAAACTAGCGAGCAGCACAGATACGCAGTATTTT
TRBV5-4	TRBJ1-2	NA	NA	CASSLEGLLIGYTF	TGTGCCAGCAGCTTGGAGGGCCTTCTTATTGGCTACACCTTC
TRBV7-7	TRBJ2-7	NA	NA	CASSPGPDSYEQYF	TGTGCCAGCAGCCCCGGACCCGATTCCTACGAGCAGTACTTC
TRBV5-4	TRBJ2-1	NA	NA	CASSLGRNGEQFF	TGTGCCAGCAGCTTAGGGAGGAACGGTGAGCAGTTCTTC
TRBV11-2	TRBJ2-1	TRBD2	NA	CASSLDLSGSPPNEQFF	TGTGCCAGCAGCTTAGATTTGAGCGGGAGCCCGCCCAATGAGCAGTTCTTC
TRBV10-3	TRBJ2-7	TRBD2	NA	CAISASSGRSYEQYF	TGTGCCATCAGTGCATCTAGCGGGAGATCCTACGAGCAGTACTTC
TRBV6-1	TRBJ1-1	TRBD1	NA	CASSEGRSGGKAFF	TGTGCCAGCAGTGAAGGGAGATCAGGGGGGAAAGCTTTCTTT
TRBV3-1/TRBV3-2	TRBJ2-1	TRBD2	NA	CASRPTLAGGEAGSYNEQFF	TGTGCCAGCAGGCCGACGTTAGCGGGGGGAGAGGCAGGGTCCTACAATGAGCAGTTCTTC
TRBV10-3	TRBJ2-1	TRBD1	NA	CAISERTGNLNEQFF	TGTGCCATCAGTGAAAGGACAGGGAACTTGAATGAGCAGTTCTTC
TRBV19	TRBJ2-7	NA	once	CASSSQVYEQYF	TGTGCCAGTAGCTCACAGGTCTACGAGCAGTACTTC
TRBV9	TRBJ2-1	NA	NA	CASSPDVSFF	TGTGCCAGCAGCCCCGACGTGTCGTTCTTC
TRBV27	TRBJ1-1	TRBD1	NA	CASRHAPGQGLLYTEAFF	TGTGCCAGCAGGCACGCTCCGGGACAGGGGCTCTTGTACACTGAAGCTTTCTTT
TRBV6-5	TRBJ2-3	NA	NA	CASTGDRTDTQYF	TGTGCCAGCACGGGGGACCGCACAGATACGCAGTATTTT
TRBV30	TRBJ1-6	NA	NA	CAWSVYGTMGRYRVSLHF	TGTGCCTGGAGTGTTTATGGGACAATGGGCCGATATCGAGTGTCCCTCCACTTT
TRBV7-5	TRBJ2-5	NA	NA	CARSRAYSGTREETQYF	TGTGCCAGAAGCCGCGCTTATAGCGGGACTAGGGAAGAGACCCAGTACTTC
TRBV4-2	TRBJ2-2	NA	few	CASSQGPSAGELFF	TGTGCCAGCAGCCAGGGACCGAGCGCCGGGGAGCTGTTTTTT
TRBV12-3/TRBV12-4	TRBJ2-7	NA	NA	CASSLAGGYEQYF	TGTGCCAGCAGTTTAGCAGGGGGCTACGAGCAGTACTTC
TRBV10-3	TRBJ2-2	TRBD1	NA	CAMTTGVDTGELFF	TGTGCCATGACGACAGGGGTGGACACCGGGGAGCTGTTTTTT
TRBV6-5	TRBJ2-3	NA	NA	CASSGGVGVDTQYF	TGTGCCAGCAGCGGAGGGGTGGGTGTAGATACGCAGTATTTT
TRBV10-1	TRBJ2-1	TRBD1	NA	CASSRDREVEQFF	TGCGCCAGCAGTAGGGACAGGGAGGTTGAGCAGTTCTTC
TRBV9	TRBJ2-5	NA	few	CASSVAGETQYF	TGTGCCAGCAGCGTAGCAGGGGAGACCCAGTACTTC
TRBV18	TRBJ2-1	TRBD2	NA	CASSPRGTAGIYNEQFF	TGTGCCAGCTCACCAAGGGGAACAGCGGGAATATATAATGAGCAGTTCTTC
TRBV18	TRBJ2-5	NA	NA	CASSPNQETQYF	TGTGCCAGCTCACCAAACCAAGAGACCCAGTACTTC
TRBV6-6	TRBJ1-2	NA	NA	CASRWTEGEGYTF	TGTGCCAGCAGGTGGACAGAAGGGGAGGGCTACACCTTC
TRBV5-1	TRBJ2-1	NA	NA	CASSLATGQFNEQFF	TGCGCCAGCAGCTTGGCTACGGGCCAATTTAATGAGCAGTTCTTC
TRBV24-1	TRBJ2-1	NA	NA	CATSDPGISYNEQFF	TGTGCCACCAGTGATCCCGGTATCTCCTACAATGAGCAGTTCTTC
TRBV11-3	TRBJ2-1	NA	NA	CASSLSGNSYNEQFF	TGTGCCAGCAGCTTATCGGGGAACTCCTACAATGAGCAGTTCTTC